This paragraph reports one T cell receptor beta chain. There is no known antigen for this receptor. No base quality values were provided; no much bigger clone lies one nucleotide off. This sample was taken from a study of vaccination effects on CD4 cells after COVID-19 (dated by TCRdb to between 2021 and 2023). Background for the entire study: Each participant got two doses of an mRNA SARS-CoV-2 vaccine, either BNT162b2 or mRNA-1273. In two convalescent patients, pre-vaccine samples were collected 16 days and one week ahead of the first dose, 142 and 148 days after COVID-19 diagnosis. In both COVID-19 convalescent patients and infection-naive vaccine recipients, the study compared SARS-CoV-2 spike-specific CD4+ TCR repertoires from before mRNA vaccination with those from after it. A total of 9 to 11 COVID-19 convalescent patients and a few SARS-CoV-2-naive healthy vaccine recipients were included in the full study. Cultures from other donors in the study were sequenced with the Oncomine TCR Beta short-read assay on an Illumina iSeq 100.

The paper as a whole reports these results and caveats: Marked clonal contraction was observed in both infection-induced and vaccine-induced clones at late post-vaccination timepoints, consistent with waning T cell responses. Among convalescent patients, the spike-reactive repertoire after vaccination was made up mainly of new vaccine-induced clones that were largely distinct from the clones induced by infection. Limitations of the study were the small number of convalescent patients and the absence of early post-infection timepoints.

The germline V gene (reference sequence) specifies LGHDT as CDR1 and YNNKEL as CDR2. V and J are trimmed by 4 bases and 2 bases, and the gene matches miss 6 bases of the junction. Including cysteine and phenylalanine, the CDR3 has 16 amino acids. The kept DNA is CDR3 alone, 48 bases in frame from the first base. Library construction relied on the immunoSEQ multiplex PCR assay. DNA from the cultured and isolated CD4+ T cells underwent TCR beta CDR3 sequencing. As for the original processing: Non-productive TCR sequences were removed and reads were trimmed to the CDR3 region, keeping CDR3s of at least 7 amino acids. Antigen-specific clonotypes were identified using the MANAFEST web app by comparison of expansion in peptide wells against reference cultures. To count as positive, a clone had to show expansion at FDR<0.05 compared with the reference and with all other wells, an odds ratio above 5, and a frequency above 0.1% in two replicate wells. A clonotype was defined as cross-reactive if the clonotype was significantly expanded both in SARS-CoV-2 spike wells and in at least one common cold coronavirus spike condition. CDR3 similarity was assessed by Levenshtein distance with the stringdist R package, and unrooted trees were built with ape in R 3.6.1. TCRdb's version of the immuneACCESS table is confined to in-frame rearrangements and falls short of the full clone set. An unresolved V gene accounts for under half of the shortfall where checked; the remainder is of unknown origin. V, J and clone size are those of that table, while D and trimming were read from the DNA. The sample table records around 50,000 clones; roughly 77% of these occur just once. The leading ten clones occupy around 5% of the sample.

To identify antigen-specific CD4+ T cell clonotypes by their expansion, the ViraFEST assay first stimulated PBMC with viral peptide pools and then applied TCR sequencing. After 10 days of culture, CD4+ T cells were isolated with the EasySep CD4+ T cell isolation kit. PCR-confirmed SARS-CoV-2 infection had occurred in convalescent patients between March and December 2020, before the Alpha, Beta and Delta variants emerged in the United States. Each well held 1.5 million to 2 million PBMC cultured in IMDM containing about 5.5% human AB serum, about 10 IU/ml IL-2 and gentamicin, along with about 9.5 ug/ml peptides. A peptide pool from HIV-1 Nef was used as the negative control culture condition. Half of the culture medium was replaced with fresh IL-2-containing medium on days 3 and 7. Unless otherwise noted, each peptide stimulation condition was cultured in triplicate wells. Using Ficoll-Paque Plus gradient centrifugation, PBMC were separated from whole blood and then either used fresh or cryopreserved at -140C. The QIAamp micro DNA kit was used to extract genomic DNA from the cultured CD4+ T cells.

The rearranged chain carries TRBV3-1 (or the pseudogene TRBV3-2) and TRBJ2-1, and 9 bases in between align with TRBD2. This TCR derives from a human donor who had a prior SARS-CoV-2 infection. The starting material was CD4+ T cells from PBMCs cultured with HIV peptides, obtained before COVID-19 vaccination. The sample's cell subset or site label, decoded: HIV-1 Nef peptide pool negative control/reference culture. For the CDR3, the sequence is CASSPETSGPYNEQFF. The DNA reads TGTGCCAGCAGCCCAGAGACTAGCGGACCCTACAATGAGCAGTTCTTC.